This TCR beta chain was profiled in a study of T-cell memory formation after mild COVID-19 (TCRdb year 2021). For the wider study: Most TCR sequence clusters were specific to one of the two donors. In a couple of donors, T-cell clones that expanded and contracted after mild COVID-19 were tracked by sequencing TCRalpha and TCRbeta repertoires over time. Two young, previously healthy adult volunteers made up the cohort, one male and one female. Overall results and qualifications from the work: Contracting CD4+ clones turned up mainly in the CM and EM memory subsets, whereas EMRA was where CD8+ clones were enriched. Some responding clones were found in pre-infection memory, which suggests that pre-existing cross-reactive memory T cells took part in the SARS-CoV-2 response. Whether the second-wave clones peaking on day 37 were SARS-CoV-2 specific was not confirmed. The study included only a couple of mild cases, and larger cohorts that include severe cases with pre-infection samples were judged to be necessary. Clones that contracted from day 15 to 85 showed balanced CD4/CD8 phenotypes, whereas a second wave of clones that expanded from day 15 to 37 leaned towards CD4+.

The CDR3 runs 15 amino acids, cysteine and phenylalanine included. Only the CDR3 DNA stays, 45 bases, in frame from base 1. The listed sequencing device is Illumina NovaSeq 6000. TCRalpha and TCRbeta cDNA libraries were constructed by 5'RACE with constant-segment primers, with sample barcodes and unique molecular identifiers being introduced. RNA was extracted from every sample with Trizol reagent. Amplification of the libraries took two PCR steps, and the second step added a second sample barcode plus Illumina TruSeq adapters. Sequencing of libraries was performed on an Illumina NovaSeq with 2 x 150 bp paired-end reads. Regarding the original processing steps: With migec v1.2.7, reads were demultiplexed and then collapsed into UMI-guided consensus sequences. Using mixcr v2.1.11, UMI consensuses were aligned to TRA and TRB V and J templates and then assembled into clonotypes. Clonotypes were classified as expanded or contracted when called significant by both edgeR and NoisET, with noise models trained on biological replicates. For edgeR calls, the thresholds were a false discovery rate-adjusted p below 0.01 and a log2 fold-change of 1. As an exploratory analysis of dynamics, max-normalized trajectories of the 1000 most abundant clonotypes were examined with PCA combined with hierarchical clustering. The CD4 or CD8 phenotype of responding clones was assigned using the separately sequenced CD4+ and CD8+ repertoires. TCRdb reanalyzed the raw reads on its own, using fastp at Q25 for trimming and MiXCR for clone calling, and kept in-frame beta chains. Here each entry gathers all rows of one CDR3 protein and keeps the most common genes and DNA. Here the V and J calls rest on TCRdb's processing, not on the authors' analysis. This sample has around 90,000 distinct CDR3 sequences in its table, and less than 15% of those were observed once. Jointly, the top ten make up approximately 39% of the sample.

This clonotype was picked up a small number of times. Its antigen target is currently unknown. No quality values exist for individual bases; no much larger clone is one base distant. Ficoll-Paque density gradient centrifugation was the method used to isolate PBMCs. This TCR derives from a man aged 18 to 29 who had mild COVID-19 (a few samples of this study predate the infection). The sample titles of this study are shuffled in the database, so cell type and time point are left out; the donor was told from shared clones. Recombination connected TRBV21-1 to TRBJ2-5; the DNA was not used to check the table's D call, TRBD1. TRBV21-1 is classified as a pseudogene. What was sequenced was PBMCs or a T cell subset sorted from them (not recorded which). The DNA reads as follows: TGTGCCAGCAGCAAAGGGGACAGGGGAGGTGAGACCCAGTACTTC. This yields the protein CASSKGDRGGETQYF.